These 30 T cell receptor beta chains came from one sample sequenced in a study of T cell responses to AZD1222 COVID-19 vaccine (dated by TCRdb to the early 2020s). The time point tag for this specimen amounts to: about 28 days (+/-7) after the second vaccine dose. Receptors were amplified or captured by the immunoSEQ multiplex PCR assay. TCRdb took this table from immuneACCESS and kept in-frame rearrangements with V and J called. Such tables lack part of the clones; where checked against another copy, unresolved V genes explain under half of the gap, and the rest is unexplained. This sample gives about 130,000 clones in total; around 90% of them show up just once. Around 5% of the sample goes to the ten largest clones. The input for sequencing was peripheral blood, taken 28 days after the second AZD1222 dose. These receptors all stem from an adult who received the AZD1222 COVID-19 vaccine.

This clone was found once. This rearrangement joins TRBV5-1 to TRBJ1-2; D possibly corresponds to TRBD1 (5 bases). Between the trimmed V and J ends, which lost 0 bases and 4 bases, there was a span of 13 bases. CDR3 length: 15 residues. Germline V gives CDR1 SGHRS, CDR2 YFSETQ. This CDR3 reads CASSLGDFGVYGYTF. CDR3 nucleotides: TGCGCCAGCAGCTTGGGGGACTTTGGAGTCTATGGCTACACCTTC. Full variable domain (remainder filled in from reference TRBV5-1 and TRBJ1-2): KAGVTQTPRYLIKTRGQQVTLSCSPISGHRSVSWYQQTPGQGLQFLFEYFSETQRNKGNFPGRFSGRQFSNSRSEMNVSTLELGDSALYLCASSLGDFGVYGYTFGSGTRLTVV.

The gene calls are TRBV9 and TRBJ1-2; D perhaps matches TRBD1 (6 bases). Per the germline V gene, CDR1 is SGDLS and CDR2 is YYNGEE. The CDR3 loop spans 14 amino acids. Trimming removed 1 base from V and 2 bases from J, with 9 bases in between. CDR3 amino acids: CASSVRDTNYGYTF. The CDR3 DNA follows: TGTGCCAGCAGCGTAAGGGACACCAACTATGGCTACACCTTC.

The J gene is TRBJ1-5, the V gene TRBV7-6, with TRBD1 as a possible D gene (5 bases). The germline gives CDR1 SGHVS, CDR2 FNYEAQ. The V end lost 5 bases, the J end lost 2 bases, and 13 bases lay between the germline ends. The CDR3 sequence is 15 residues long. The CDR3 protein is CASSPGRAGNQPQHF. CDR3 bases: TGTGCCAGCAGCCCGGGACGAGCGGGCAATCAGCCCCAGCATTTT.

CDR3 loop: CASSYGLDEQFF. The CDR3 DNA reads as TGTGCCAGCTCATACGGACTAGATGAGCAGTTCTTC. The chain has TRBV18 and TRBJ2-1, with TRBD2 matching over 7 bases. Trimming cost V 5 bases and J 8 bases; bases outside gene matches: 3. CDR1 and CDR2 (germline): KGHSH, LQKENI. This CDR3 has 12 amino acids.

The CDR3, as DNA: TGTGCCAGCAGTTACCTCAGCGGAAACACCATATATTTT. It encodes CASSYLSGNTIYF. This rearrangement joins TRBV6-6 to TRBJ1-3, with D uncertain. The CDR3 contains 13 residues. Trimming left V 2 bases short and J 4 bases short, with 6 bases between. Germline V gene data show CDR1 as MNHNY and CDR2 as SVGAGI (reference sequence).

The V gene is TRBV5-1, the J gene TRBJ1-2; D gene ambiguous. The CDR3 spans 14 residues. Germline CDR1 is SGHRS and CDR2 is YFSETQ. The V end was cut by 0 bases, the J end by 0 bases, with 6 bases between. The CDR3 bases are TGCGCCAGCAGCTTGGCGACATCTAACTATGGCTACACCTTC. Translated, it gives CASSLATSNYGYTF.

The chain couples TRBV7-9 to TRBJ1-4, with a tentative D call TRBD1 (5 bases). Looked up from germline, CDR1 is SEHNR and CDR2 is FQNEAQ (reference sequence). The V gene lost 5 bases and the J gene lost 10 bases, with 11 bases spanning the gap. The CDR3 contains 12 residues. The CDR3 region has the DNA TGTGCCAGCAGCGAAGTGAGGGGAAAACTGTTTTTT. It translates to CASSEVRGKLFF.

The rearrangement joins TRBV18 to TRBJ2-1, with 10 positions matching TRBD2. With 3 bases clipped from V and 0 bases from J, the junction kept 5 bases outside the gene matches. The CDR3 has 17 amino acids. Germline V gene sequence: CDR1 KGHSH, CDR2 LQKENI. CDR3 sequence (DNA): TGTGCCAGCTCACCGAGGACTAGCGGAAGCTCCTACAATGAGCAGTTCTTC. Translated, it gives CASSPRTSGSSYNEQFF.

Here the CDR3 DNA reads TGTGCCAGAAGCTTTAGCGGAGGGGTGGGACAGGCGCTGGGGGGCTACACCTTC. Residues: CARSFSGGVGQALGGYTF. This chain connects TRBV5-3 to TRBJ1-2, with 8 bases lining up with TRBD1. TRBV5-3 is classed as an ORF, of uncertain function. V trimming: 2 bases; J trimming: 8 bases; junction bases outside the gene matches: 20. CDR3 length: 18 amino acids.

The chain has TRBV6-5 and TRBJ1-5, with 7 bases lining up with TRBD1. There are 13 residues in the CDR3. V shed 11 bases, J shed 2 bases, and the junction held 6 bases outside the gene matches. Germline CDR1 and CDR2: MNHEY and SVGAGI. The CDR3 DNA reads TGTGCCGTCCGACAGGGTCGCAATCAGCCCCAGCATTTT. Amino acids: CAVRQGRNQPQHF.

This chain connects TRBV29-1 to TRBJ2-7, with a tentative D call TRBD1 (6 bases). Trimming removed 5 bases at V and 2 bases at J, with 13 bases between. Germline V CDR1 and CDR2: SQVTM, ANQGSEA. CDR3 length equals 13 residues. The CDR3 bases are TGCAGCGTTCGTAGACAGGTAACCTACGAGCAGTACTTC. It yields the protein CSVRRQVTYEQYF.

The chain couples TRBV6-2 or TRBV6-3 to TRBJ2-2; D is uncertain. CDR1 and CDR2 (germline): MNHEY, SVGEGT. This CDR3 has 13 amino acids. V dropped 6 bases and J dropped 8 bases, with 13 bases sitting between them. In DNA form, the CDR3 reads TGTGCCAGCAGCCCACAGATTCCGGGGGAGCTGTTTTTT. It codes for CASSPQIPGELFF.

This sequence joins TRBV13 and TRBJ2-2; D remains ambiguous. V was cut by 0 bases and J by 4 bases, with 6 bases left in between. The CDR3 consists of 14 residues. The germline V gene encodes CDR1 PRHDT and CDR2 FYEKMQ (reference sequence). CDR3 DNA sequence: TGTGCCAGCAGCTTAGGTCGCTTCACCGGGGAGCTGTTTTTT. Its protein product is CASSLGRFTGELFF.

CDR3 sequence reads: CASSLGVDQPQHF. For the CDR3, the DNA is TGTGCCAGCAGCTTGGGGGTAGATCAGCCCCAGCATTTT. The chain has TRBV7-2 and TRBJ1-5, with a tentative D call TRBD1 (5 bases). V lost 3 bases and J 5 bases, leaving 8 bases between the germline ends. The germline gives CDR1 SGHTA, CDR2 FQGNSA. This CDR3 region has 13 residues.

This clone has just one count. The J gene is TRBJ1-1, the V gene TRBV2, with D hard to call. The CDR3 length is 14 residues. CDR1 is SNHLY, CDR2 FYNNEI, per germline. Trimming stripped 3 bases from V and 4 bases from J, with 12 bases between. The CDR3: CASSEAGWSTEAFF. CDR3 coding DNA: TGTGCCAGCAGTGAGGCGGGATGGAGCACTGAAGCTTTCTTT.

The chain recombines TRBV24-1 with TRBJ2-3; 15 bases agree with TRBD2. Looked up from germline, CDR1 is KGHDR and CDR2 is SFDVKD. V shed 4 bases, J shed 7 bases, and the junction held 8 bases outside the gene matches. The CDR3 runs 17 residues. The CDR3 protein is CATSDHGTSGGKNTQYF. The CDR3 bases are TGTGCCACCAGTGACCACGGGACTAGCGGGGGGAAAAATACGCAGTATTTT.

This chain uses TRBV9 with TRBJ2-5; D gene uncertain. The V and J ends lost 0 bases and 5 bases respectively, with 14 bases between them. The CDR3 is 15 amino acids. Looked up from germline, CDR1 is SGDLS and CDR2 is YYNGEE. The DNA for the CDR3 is TGTGCCAGCAGCGTAGATCTCGCCCGGTCGGAGACCCAGTACTTC. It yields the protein CASSVDLARSETQYF.

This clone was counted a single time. CDR3 region: CASSYLPFGDTQYF. The CDR3 coding sequence is TGTGCCAGCAGTTACCTGCCATTCGGAGATACGCAGTATTTT. The V call is TRBV6-2 or TRBV6-3, the J call TRBJ2-3; D gene uncertain. Germline CDR1 and CDR2: MNHEY and SVGEGT. This CDR3 comprises 14 residues. Trimming removed 2 bases from V and 5 bases from J, with 11 bases in between.

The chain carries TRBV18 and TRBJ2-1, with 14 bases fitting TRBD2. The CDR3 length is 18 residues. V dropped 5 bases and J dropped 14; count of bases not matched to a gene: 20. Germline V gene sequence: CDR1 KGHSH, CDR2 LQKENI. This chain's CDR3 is CASSERDSSRLAGGLEFF. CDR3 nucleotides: TGTGCCAGCTCAGAGAGAGATTCTTCCCGACTAGCGGGGGGGCTGGAGTTCTTC.

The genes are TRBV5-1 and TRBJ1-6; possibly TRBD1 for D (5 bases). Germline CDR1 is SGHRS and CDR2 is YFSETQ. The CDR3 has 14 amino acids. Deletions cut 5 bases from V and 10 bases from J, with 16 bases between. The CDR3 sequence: CASSKLGVESPLHF. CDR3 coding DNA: TGCGCCAGCAGTAAATTAGGGGTTGAGTCACCCCTCCACTTT.

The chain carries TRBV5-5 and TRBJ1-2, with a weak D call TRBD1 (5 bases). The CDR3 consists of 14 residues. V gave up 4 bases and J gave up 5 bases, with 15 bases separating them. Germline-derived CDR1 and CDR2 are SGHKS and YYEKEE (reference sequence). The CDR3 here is CASSRSHGAYGYTF. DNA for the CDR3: TGTGCCAGCAGCCGCTCCCACGGGGCATATGGCTACACCTTC. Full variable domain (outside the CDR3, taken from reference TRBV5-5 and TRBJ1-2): DAGVTQSPTHLIKTRGQQVTLRCSPISGHKSVSWYQQVLGQGPQFIFQYYEKEERGRGNFPDRFSARQFPNYSSELNVNALLLGDSALYLCASSRSHGAYGYTFGSGTRLTVV.

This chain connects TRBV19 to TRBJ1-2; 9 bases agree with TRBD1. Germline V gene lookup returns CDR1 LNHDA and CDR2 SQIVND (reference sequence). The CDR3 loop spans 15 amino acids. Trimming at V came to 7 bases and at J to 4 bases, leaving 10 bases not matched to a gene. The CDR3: CASTRGGQGAYGYTF. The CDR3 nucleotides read TGTGCCAGTACCCGAGGGGGACAGGGAGCCTATGGCTACACCTTC. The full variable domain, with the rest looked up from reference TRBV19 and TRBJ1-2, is DGGITQSPKYLFRKEGQNVTLSCEQNLNHDAMYWYRQDPGQGLRLIYYSQIVNDFQKGDIAEGYSVSREKKESFPLTVTSAQKNPTAFYLCASTRGGQGAYGYTFGSGTRLTVV.

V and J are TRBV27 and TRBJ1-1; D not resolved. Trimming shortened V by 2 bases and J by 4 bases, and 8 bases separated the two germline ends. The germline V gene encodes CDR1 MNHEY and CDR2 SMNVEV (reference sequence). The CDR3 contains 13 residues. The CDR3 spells CASSLRPGTEAFF. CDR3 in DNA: TGTGCCAGCAGTTTAAGGCCGGGCACTGAAGCTTTCTTT.

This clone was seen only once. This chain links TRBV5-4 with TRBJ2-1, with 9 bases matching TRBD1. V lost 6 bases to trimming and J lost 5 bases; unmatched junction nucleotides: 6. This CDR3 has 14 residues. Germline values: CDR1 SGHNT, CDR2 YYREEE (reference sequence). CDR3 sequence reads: CASTTGQGHNEQFF. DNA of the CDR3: TGTGCCAGCACCACGGGACAGGGTCACAATGAGCAGTTCTTC.

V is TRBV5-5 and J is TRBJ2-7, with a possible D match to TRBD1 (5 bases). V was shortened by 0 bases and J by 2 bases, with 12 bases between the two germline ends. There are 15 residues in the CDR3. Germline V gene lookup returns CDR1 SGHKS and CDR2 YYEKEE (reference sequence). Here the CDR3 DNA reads TGTGCCAGCAGCTTGGCCGGTGCAGGGACCTACGAGCAGTACTTC. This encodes CASSLAGAGTYEQYF.

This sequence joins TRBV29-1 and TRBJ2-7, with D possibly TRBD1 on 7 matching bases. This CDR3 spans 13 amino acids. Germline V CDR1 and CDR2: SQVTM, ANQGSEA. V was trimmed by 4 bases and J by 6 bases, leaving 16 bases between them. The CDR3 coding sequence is TGCAGCGTTGCTGCAGGGGGGTTTAGCGAGCAGTACTTC. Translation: CSVAAGGFSEQYF.

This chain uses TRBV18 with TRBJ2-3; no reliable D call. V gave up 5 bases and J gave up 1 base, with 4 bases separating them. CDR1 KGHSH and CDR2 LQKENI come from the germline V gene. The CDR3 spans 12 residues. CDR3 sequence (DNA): TGTGCCAGCTCAAGACGCACAGATACGCAGTATTTT. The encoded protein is CASSRRTDTQYF.

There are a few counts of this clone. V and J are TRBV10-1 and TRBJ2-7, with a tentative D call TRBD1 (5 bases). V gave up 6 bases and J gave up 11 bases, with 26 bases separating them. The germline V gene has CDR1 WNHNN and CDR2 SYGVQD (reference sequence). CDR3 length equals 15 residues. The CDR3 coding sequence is TGCGCCAGCAGCCCAAGACAGATACCACCTACGAAAGAGTACTTC. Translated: CASSPRQIPPTKEYF.

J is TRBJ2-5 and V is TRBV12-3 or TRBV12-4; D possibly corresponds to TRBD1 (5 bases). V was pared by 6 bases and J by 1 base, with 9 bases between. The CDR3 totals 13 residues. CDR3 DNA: TGTGCCAGCAGCCGACAGTCCCAAGAGACCCAGTACTTC. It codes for CASSRQSQETQYF.

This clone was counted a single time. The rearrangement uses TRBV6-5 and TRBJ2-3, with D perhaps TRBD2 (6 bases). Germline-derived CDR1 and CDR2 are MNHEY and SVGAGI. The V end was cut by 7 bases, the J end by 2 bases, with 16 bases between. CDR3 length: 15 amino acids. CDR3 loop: CASISGLDYTDTQYF. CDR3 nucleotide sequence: TGTGCCAGCATCTCCGGACTGGACTACACAGATACGCAGTATTTT.